Following are 14 T cell receptor beta chains from one sample sequenced in a study of Graves' ophthalmopathy and Graves' hyperthyroidism. The sequenced template was RNA, covering the TCR beta CDR3 region. The authors performed first-round RT-PCR with HTBI primers and then a second-round multiplex PCR. TCRdb used MiXCR to reprocess the multiplex PCR reads, holding one entry per CDR3 protein. The sample lists 600,000 to 950,000 distinct CDR3 sequences, 35% to 50% occurring once. The material sequenced was peripheral blood. The receptors originated from an adult man with Graves' ophthalmopathy.

Ten or more counts support this clonotype. This chain connects TRBV7-2 to TRBJ2-5; D is possibly TRBD2 (5 bases). Trimming shortened V by 5 bases and J by 2 bases, and 18 bases separated the two germline ends. The CDR3 extends over 16 amino acids. Germline V lookup: CDR1 SGHTA, CDR2 FQGNSA. The CDR3 DNA follows: TGTGCCAGCAGCCTAGTGGCGACTACAGAACAAGAGACCCAGTACTTC. Residues: CASSLVATTEQETQYF.

This clonotype was observed once. V gene TRBV7-6 combines with J gene TRBJ2-7; 8 bases line up with TRBD1. The CDR3 runs to 15 residues. Germline V lookup: CDR1 SGHVS, CDR2 FNYEAQ. J was trimmed by 0 bases and V by 5 bases; bases with no gene match: 6. This CDR3 reads CASSPGQVNSYEQYF. CDR3 nucleotide sequence: TGTGCCAGCAGCCCGGGACAGGTCAACTCCTACGAGCAGTACTTC.

The chain uses TRBV29-1 and TRBJ1-2; TRBD1 agrees at 8 bases. In germline, CDR1 is SQVTM, CDR2 ANQGSEA. The CDR3 is made up of 12 amino acids. Unmatched junction bases numbered 15, after V lost 7 bases and J lost 14 bases. This CDR3 is CSDRQGTGYLTF. The CDR3 region has the DNA TGCAGCGACCGACAGGGGACAGGATATCTGACCTTC. The full variable domain, its missing parts supplied by reference TRBV29-1 and TRBJ1-2, is SAVISQKPSRDICQRGTSLTIQCQVDSQVTMMFWYRQQPGQSLTLIATANQGSEATYESGFVIDKFPISRPNLTFSTLTVSNMSPEDSSIYLCSDRQGTGYLTFGSGTRLTVV.

This clonotype was detected many times. This chain connects TRBV7-8 to TRBJ1-6, with a possible D match to TRBD1 (6 bases). V was cut by 0 bases and J by 5 bases, with 8 bases left in between. Germline V gives CDR1 SGHVS, CDR2 FQNEAQ. This CDR3 contains 15 residues. The CDR3 nucleotides are TGTGCCAGCAGCTTAGCCGGACAGAATAATTCACCCCTCCACTTT. This codes for CASSLAGQNNSPLHF.

This chain links TRBV7-2 with TRBJ1-5; TRBD1 agrees at 7 bases. Germline values: CDR1 SGHTA, CDR2 FQGNSA. This CDR3 spans 15 amino acids. Germline trimming cut 5 bases from V and 0 bases from J; bases unmatched to any gene: 4. The CDR3 protein is CASSAAGGSNQPQHF. CDR3 DNA sequence: TGTGCCAGCAGCGCAGCAGGGGGTAGCAATCAGCCCCAGCATTTT.

This clonotype came up many times. V usage is TRBV6-6 and J usage is TRBJ2-6; D ambiguous. Germline V gene data show CDR1 as MNHNY and CDR2 as SVGAGI (reference sequence). Trimming left V 7 bases short and J 0 bases short, with 7 bases between. CDR3 length: 14 amino acids. CDR3 nucleotides: TGTGCCAGCAACCAGTACTCTGGGGCCAACGTCCTGACTTTC. Its protein product is CASNQYSGANVLTF.

In regard to this clonotype: A much larger clone differs by one base, so this may be a read error. The conserved phenylalanine or tryptophan normally closing the CDR3 is absent here, so this likely arose from a read error. The chain employs TRBV7-9 and TRBJ2-7, with D possibly being TRBD1 (5 bases). Germline lookup yields CDR1 SEHNR and CDR2 FQNEAQ (reference sequence). Deletions cut 8 bases from V and 2 bases from J, with 10 bases between. The CDR3 consists of 12 residues. The CDR3 protein is CASAPGTYEQYL. The CDR3 DNA is TGTGCCAGCGCCCCAGGGACCTACGAGCAGTACCTC.

This clonotype has only a few counts. This chain uses TRBV19 with TRBJ1-1; TRBD1 might be the D (5 bases). The CDR3 is 14 amino acids. The germline CDR1 and CDR2 sequences are LNHDA and SQIVND (reference sequence). V gave up 7 bases and J gave up 1 base, with 13 bases separating them. The CDR3 bases are TGTGCCAGTAAGTCGGGACTTAAGAACACTGAAGCTTTCTTT. It is translated as CASKSGLKNTEAFF.

For the CDR3, the DNA is TGTGCCAGCAGTTTGCCACTAGCAGCCTGGGCCTCCTACGAGCAGTACTTC. Amino acids: CASSLPLAAWASYEQYF. J is TRBJ2-7 and V is TRBV25-1, with D perhaps matching TRBD2 (6 bases). Germline V lookup: CDR1 MGHDK, CDR2 SYGVNS. The germline V and J ends were trimmed by 5 bases and 0 bases, with 20 bases remaining between them. The CDR3 has 17 amino acids.

The chain employs TRBV12-3 or TRBV12-4 and TRBJ1-1, with unresolved D. The ends were cut back, 3 bases at V and 5 bases at J, with 13 bases in the middle. The CDR3 runs 14 residues. The CDR3 DNA follows: TGTGCCAGCAGTTTGAGTTCTGGGGATACTGAAGCTTTCTTT. It translates to CASSLSSGDTEAFF.

This clonotype was detected many times. V usage is TRBV29-1 and J usage is TRBJ1-1, with 9 bases that match TRBD1. J gave up 4 bases and V 1 base, and 7 bases lay outside the gene matches. Germline V CDR1 and CDR2: SQVTM, ANQGSEA. The CDR3 is 15 residues long. CDR3 nucleotides: TGCAGCGTTGAAGGACAGGGGGGTCTGGGCACTGAAGCTTTCTTT. It specifies CSVEGQGGLGTEAFF.

This clonotype showed up many times. This chain uses TRBV2 with TRBJ1-1; D remains ambiguous. Trimming cost V 5 bases and J 3 bases, with 10 bases left between them. Germline assignment: CDR1 SNHLY and CDR2 FYNNEI. The CDR3 consists of 13 residues. Here the CDR3 DNA reads TGTGCCAGCAGTCCATCGGAGGACACTGAAGCTTTCTTT. Amino acid sequence: CASSPSEDTEAFF.

This chain links TRBV10-3 with TRBJ1-5; D remains unclear. The germline V gene has CDR1 ENHRY and CDR2 SYGVKD. The CDR3 runs 12 residues. V was shortened by 0 bases and J by 13 bases, with 10 bases between the two germline ends. In DNA form, the CDR3 reads TGTGCCATCAGTGAGTCGGGTCCCGAGCAGCATTTT. Amino acid sequence: CAISESGPEQHF.

V and J are TRBV4-1 and TRBJ1-2, with D perhaps matching TRBD1 (6 bases). Trimming cost V 1 base and J 7 bases, with 16 bases left between them. This CDR3 contains 15 residues. In germline, CDR1 is MGHRA, CDR2 YSYEKL. CDR3 sequence: CASSQVLDSRLGYTF. The CDR3 bases are TGCGCCAGCAGCCAAGTCTTGGACAGCCGTCTTGGCTACACCTTC.